This is a list of T cell receptor beta chains from one sample in a study of cytomegalovirus exposure and HLA in healthy donors. Sequencing used immunoSEQ multiplex PCR; TCRdb keeps in-frame clones, though not all of them. The table shows 200,000 to 250,000 clones, with just over 75% occurring only once. Sequencing input: PBMCs. These receptors were obtained from a man aged 18 to 29 in good health and CMV-seronegative. Each CDR3 is given with its conserved first and last residue. D genes are given only for firm matches. The size field is filled for only some rows; it gives once, few, many or a size class.

TRBJ1-1,TRBV19,once,-,CATQWGQNEAFF,TGTGCCACCCAGTGGGGGCAAAATGAAGCTTTCTTT
TRBJ1-1,TRBV16,once,TRBD1,CASSRGQGLNTEAFF,TGTGCCAGCAGCCGGGGACAGGGACTGAACACTGAAGCTTTCTTT
TRBJ1-4,TRBV5-1,few,-,CASSPRLGEKLFF,TGCGCCAGCAGTCCCAGACTAGGGGAAAAACTGTTTTTT
TRBJ2-7,TRBV5-1,-,TRBD2,CASSLQGLAGAEQYF,TGCGCCAGCAGTCTACAGGGGCTAGCGGGAGCCGAGCAGTACTTC
TRBJ2-7,TRBV7-2,-,-,CASSPTIGTYEQYF,TGTGCCAGCAGCCCAACAATAGGGACTTACGAGCAGTACTTC
TRBJ2-2,TRBV11-2,-,TRBD1,CASSLDRATGELFF,TGTGCCAGCAGCCTGGACAGGGCCACCGGGGAGCTGTTTTTT
TRBJ2-4,TRBV2,-,-,CASSAGTRGKNIQYF,TGTGCCAGCAGTGCTGGAACTCGAGGCAAAAACATTCAGTACTTC
TRBJ1-4,TRBV28,-,-,CASSSHGATNEKLFF,TGTGCCAGCAGTTCTCACGGTGCAACTAATGAAAAACTGTTTTTT
TRBJ2-1,TRBV7-6,-,TRBD1,CASSFVEPDRATSSYNEQFF,TGTGCCAGCAGCTTCGTCGAACCCGACAGGGCCACCAGCTCCTACAATGAGCAGTTCTTC
TRBJ2-7,TRBV28,-,-,CASSLKRNPYEQYF,TGTGCCAGCAGTCTCAAGCGGAACCCCTACGAGCAGTACTTC
TRBJ2-2,TRBV19,-,-,CASSIAGVGTGELFF,TGTGCCAGTAGTATAGCGGGGGTTGGCACCGGGGAGCTGTTTTTT
TRBJ1-2,TRBV5-4,-,TRBD1,CASSQNRGSYGYTF,TGTGCCAGCAGCCAAAACAGGGGCAGCTATGGCTACACCTTC
TRBJ1-4,TRBV6-6,-,TRBD1,CASSLSQGQEKLFF,TGTGCCAGCAGTTTGTCACAGGGACAGGAAAAACTGTTTTTT
TRBJ1-2,TRBV28,-,-,CASCSAGMNYGYTF,TGTGCCAGCTGTTCTGCGGGGATGAACTATGGCTACACCTTC
TRBJ2-7,TRBV18,once,-,CASSPSRLTYEQYF,TGTGCCAGCTCACCAAGTAGGTTGACATACGAGCAGTACTTC
TRBJ2-4,TRBV11-2,-,-,CASSLATRTGF,TGTGCCAGCAGCTTAGCGACGAGAACAGGATTC
TRBJ1-1,TRBV5-6,few,-,CASSWGDRRPITEAFF,TGTGCCAGCAGCTGGGGAGATCGAAGGCCGATCACTGAAGCTTTCTTT
TRBJ1-1,TRBV7-3,-,TRBD1,CASSQTGYTEAFF,TGTGCCAGCAGTCAGACAGGGTACACTGAAGCTTTCTTT
TRBJ2-7,TRBV5-1,-,-,CASSWDNPTTYEQYF,TGCGCCAGCAGCTGGGACAACCCGACCACCTACGAGCAGTACTTC
TRBJ1-2,TRBV7-8,-,-,CASSFIPRVRGYTF,TGTGCCAGCAGCTTTATCCCCAGGGTTAGGGGCTACACCTTC
TRBJ1-1,TRBV6-1,-,-,CASSLSNTEAFF,TGTGCCAGCAGTCTCTCGAACACTGAAGCTTTCTTT
TRBJ2-3,TRBV25-1,-,TRBD2,CASSERRGLAHPDTQYF,TGTGCCAGCAGTGAAAGGAGGGGACTAGCCCATCCAGATACGCAGTATTTT
TRBJ2-1,TRBV5-1,-,-,CASEWDTNNEQFF,TGCGCCAGCGAGTGGGACACTAACAATGAGCAGTTCTTC
TRBJ2-7,TRBV30,-,-,CAWSGAGIYEQYF,TGTGCCTGGAGTGGGGCAGGGATCTACGAGCAGTACTTC
TRBJ2-7,TRBV7-9,-,TRBD1,CASSFPGQLKYEQYF,TGTGCCAGCAGCTTCCCGGGACAGCTAAAGTACGAGCAGTACTTC
TRBJ1-1,TRBV19,few,-,CASTYIGTAREAFF,TGTGCCAGTACCTATATCGGGACTGCTAGGGAAGCTTTCTTT
TRBJ2-1,TRBV2,-,-,CASTSFSYNEQFF,TGTGCCAGCACCTCATTTAGTTACAATGAGCAGTTCTTC
TRBJ2-7,TRBV29-1,-,-,CSARTVGEQYF,TGCAGCGCCCGGACAGTCGGCGAGCAGTACTTC
TRBJ2-1,TRBV9,-,TRBD2,CASSVPGGSSYNEQFF,TGTGCCAGCAGCGTTCCGGGAGGGAGCTCCTACAATGAGCAGTTCTTC
TRBJ1-5,TRBV5-4,-,TRBD1,CASSITGQGSNQPQHF,TGTGCCAGCAGCATCACGGGACAGGGAAGCAATCAGCCCCAGCATTTT
TRBJ2-5,TRBV30,-,-,CAWSRETQYF,TGTGCCTGGAGTCGAGAGACCCAGTACTTC
TRBJ2-7,TRBV11-2,-,-,CASSTTAGAGRSYEQYF,TGTGCCAGCAGCACTACTGCGGGGGCGGGGAGGTCCTACGAGCAGTACTTC
TRBJ1-5,TRBV7-9,-,TRBD1,CASSRQGNQPQHF,TGTGCCAGCAGCCGACAGGGGAATCAGCCCCAGCATTTT
TRBJ2-3,TRBV4-2,-,-,CASSQAGGTDTQYF,TGTGCCAGCAGCCAAGCAGGGGGCACAGATACGCAGTATTTT
TRBJ1-5,TRBV28,-,-,CAISRGLSNQPQHF,TGTGCCATCAGCCGCGGACTGAGCAATCAGCCCCAGCATTTT
TRBJ1-1,TRBV5-6,-,TRBD1,CASSLTRGRVRTEAFF,TGTGCCAGCAGCTTGACCAGGGGGCGCGTAAGGACTGAAGCTTTCTTT
TRBJ2-7,TRBV6-5,few,TRBD2,CASSYRTSGSYEQYF,TGTGCCAGCAGTTACCGAACTAGCGGGAGCTACGAGCAGTACTTC
TRBJ1-5,TRBV7-4,-,-,CASSLGGGSSISNQPQHF,TGTGCCAGCAGCTTAGGGGGGGGCTCATCTATAAGCAATCAGCCCCAGCATTTT
TRBJ2-5,TRBV5-4,-,-,CASSLGQGLETQYF,TGTGCCAGCAGCCTGGGTCAGGGGTTGGAGACCCAGTACTTC
TRBJ2-1,TRBV27,once,-,CASSLRIADPYNEQFF,TGTGCCAGCAGTTTAAGGATAGCGGACCCATACAATGAGCAGTTCTTC
TRBJ2-7,TRBV4-1,-,TRBD1,CASSHRTGSLTSETYEQYF,TGCGCCAGCAGCCACAGGACAGGGTCTTTGACTTCCGAAACCTACGAGCAGTACTTC
TRBJ2-7,TRBV29-1,-,-,CSVSVGGGQSYEQYF,TGCAGCGTTTCCGTAGGGGGAGGGCAATCCTACGAGCAGTACTTC
TRBJ1-4,TRBV5-1,-,TRBD1,CASSEGTGSEKLFF,TGCGCCAGCAGCGAAGGGACAGGGAGCGAAAAACTGTTTTTT
TRBJ1-2,TRBV5-4,-,TRBD1,CASSAGQVVYTF,TGTGCCAGCAGCGCGGGACAGGTCGTCTACACCTTC
TRBJ2-7,TRBV27,once,-,CASLGRGEQYF,TGTGCCAGCCTTGGAAGGGGCGAGCAGTACTTC
TRBJ1-1,TRBV19,-,-,CASSISPTMNTEAFF,TGTGCCAGTAGTATATCCCCAACAATGAACACTGAAGCTTTCTTT
TRBJ2-6,TRBV28,-,TRBD2,CASSLTGLAGVSGANVLTF,TGTGCCAGCAGTTTAACCGGACTAGCGGGAGTGAGTGGGGCCAACGTCCTGACTTTC
TRBJ2-1,TRBV9,-,TRBD2,CASSVAPSGMNNEQFF,TGTGCCAGCAGCGTAGCTCCTAGCGGGATGAACAATGAGCAGTTCTTC
TRBJ1-1,TRBV5-8,-,TRBD1,CASSLGQGLTEAFF,TGTGCCAGCAGCCTAGGACAGGGACTCACTGAAGCTTTCTTT
TRBJ2-1,TRBV28,-,TRBD2,CASSTDASGLLGEQFF,TGTGCCAGCAGCACCGACGCTAGCGGTCTTTTGGGGGAGCAGTTCTTC
TRBJ1-1,TRBV2,-,TRBD1,CASSRQGALTEAFF,TGTGCCAGCAGTAGACAGGGGGCGCTTACTGAAGCTTTCTTT
TRBJ1-2,TRBV19,-,-,CASTQFFRYGYTF,TGTGCCAGTACGCAGTTTTTCCGCTATGGCTACACCTTC
TRBJ2-1,TRBV11-3,-,-,CASSTLGNEQFF,TGTGCCAGCAGCACACTAGGTAATGAGCAGTTCTTC
TRBJ2-1,TRBV5-1,-,-,CASSRERGHEQFF,TGCGCCAGCAGCCGGGAGAGGGGCCATGAGCAGTTCTTC